These T cell receptor beta chains were read from a single sample in a study of blood T cell repertoires in COVID-19. The assay was immunoSEQ multiplex PCR, and TCRdb's table has in-frame clones only and misses some. The sample lists 75,000 to 95,000 clones, around 90% occurring once. The sequenced material came from peripheral blood. These receptors all stem from a man over 45 with active COVID-19. Both conserved end residues are part of each CDR3. D genes are given only for firm matches. Clone size is shown for a subset of rows, as once, few, many or a class of expanded clone.

j_call,v_call,clone_size,d_call,cdr3_nt,cdr3_aa
TRBJ1-1,TRBV29-1,NA,TRBD1,TGCAGCGCTCGGCCAGGGGGCACTGAAGCTTTCTTT,CSARPGGTEAFF
TRBJ2-5,TRBV7-2,NA,TRBD2,TGTGCCAGCAGCTTAGAGACTAGCGGAGGGGGAGAGACCCAGTACTTC,CASSLETSGGGETQYF
TRBJ1-2,TRBV6-5,medium-sized,TRBD1,TGTGCCAGCAGTTACTCCCGGACAGGGGGCGGGTATGGCTACACCTTC,CASSYSRTGGGYGYTF
TRBJ2-5,TRBV5-4,NA,NA,TGTGCCAGCAGCTTGGCGTTCGGGGGCCAAGAGACCCAGTACTTC,CASSLAFGGQETQYF
TRBJ2-7,TRBV5-6,NA,NA,TGTGCCAGCAGCCTAACGGACGAGCAGTACTTC,CASSLTDEQYF
TRBJ2-7,TRBV28,NA,NA,TGTGCCAGCAGTTCCCCCAGCAGGCCGACCTACGAGCAGTACTTC,CASSSPSRPTYEQYF
TRBJ1-1,TRBV27,NA,TRBD1,TGTGCCAGCAGTCCGGACAGGGGATGGGCTGAAGCTTTCTTT,CASSPDRGWAEAFF
TRBJ1-5,TRBV27,NA,TRBD1,TGTGCCAGCAGTTTGGGACAGCTCAATCAGCCCCAGCATTTT,CASSLGQLNQPQHF
TRBJ2-2,TRBV28,NA,NA,TGTGCCAGCGGCCTTACTCTAGGCGGGGAGCTGTTTTTT,CASGLTLGGELFF
TRBJ2-1,TRBV5-6,NA,TRBD2,TGTGCCAGCAGCCAACGTCGACTAGCGCGCCATTCCTACAATGAGCAGTTCTTC,CASSQRRLARHSYNEQFF
TRBJ2-7,TRBV7-2,NA,TRBD2,TGTGCCAGCAGCTTAGATGCACTAGCGGGAGGGCCTAGGAGGTTC,CASSLDALAGGPRRF
TRBJ1-6,TRBV19,NA,TRBD1,TGTGCCAGTAGTACTCCGGGACAGGGGGCGAATTCACCCCTCCACTTT,CASSTPGQGANSPLHF
TRBJ2-7,TRBV18,NA,NA,TGTGCCAGCTCACCGACGAGGCCCTACGAGCAGTACTTC,CASSPTRPYEQYF
TRBJ1-1,TRBV28,NA,NA,TGTGCCAGCAGTTTATTGGCAGGGGTCACTGAAGCTTTCTTT,CASSLLAGVTEAFF
TRBJ1-4,TRBV11-3,NA,NA,TGTGCCAGCAGCTCAGACCCGGGGGTTCCTAATGAAAAACTGTTTTTT,CASSSDPGVPNEKLFF
TRBJ2-7,TRBV18,NA,NA,TGTGCCAGCTCCCCCTATGGCGGGGCAAGAAACGAGCAGTACTTC,CASSPYGGARNEQYF
TRBJ2-7,TRBV18,NA,NA,TGTGCCAGCTCGGCAGGGGCGCGATCCTACGAGCAGTACTTC,CASSAGARSYEQYF
TRBJ1-1,TRBV30,NA,TRBD1,TGTGCCTGGAGTGCCCCATCAGGGGGCAGGACTGAAGCTTTCTTT,CAWSAPSGGRTEAFF
TRBJ2-7,TRBV28,NA,NA,TGTGCCAGCAGTTTCCCATACAGGAGCGAGCAGTACTTC,CASSFPYRSEQYF
TRBJ2-5,TRBV7-2,NA,NA,TGTGCCAGCAGCTTAGCACCCGGGGGGACCCAGTACTTC,CASSLAPGGTQYF
TRBJ1-5,TRBV30,NA,NA,TGTGCCTGGGCTGTGGGAGGGAATAGCAATCAGCCCCAGCATTTT,CAWAVGGNSNQPQHF
TRBJ2-1,TRBV5-6,NA,NA,TGTGCCAGCAGCTTGGGTCACGGACTGCAAAAGCAGTTCTTC,CASSLGHGLQKQFF
TRBJ2-2,TRBV7-8,NA,TRBD2,TGTGCCAGCAGCTTACAAGCGGGATTAATAGCGGGAGGTACCGGGGAGCTGTTTTTT,CASSLQAGLIAGGTGELFF
TRBJ2-7,TRBV28,NA,TRBD1,TGTGCCAGCAGCGTCAGACAGGGGGCGGGAGAGCAGTACTTC,CASSVRQGAGEQYF
TRBJ2-7,TRBV12-5,NA,TRBD2,TGTGCTAGTGGTTTGGCAGAGACCGGGACTAGCGGATCCTACGAGCAGTACTTC,CASGLAETGTSGSYEQYF
TRBJ1-6,TRBV25-1,many,NA,TGTGCCAGCAGTGAAGGGACATCCACTAATTCACCCCTCCACTTT,CASSEGTSTNSPLHF
TRBJ1-2,TRBV5-8,NA,NA,TGTGCCAGCAGCCCCTACCTACAAGGGGGGGCGGGCGGCTACACCTTC,CASSPYLQGGAGGYTF
TRBJ1-1,TRBV5-1,NA,NA,TGCGCCAGCAGCCCTGGGAGCCTGAAATATACTGAAGCTTTCTTT,CASSPGSLKYTEAFF
TRBJ1-3,TRBV7-6,NA,NA,TGTGCCAGCAGCCAGGGGCAGAGCTCTGGAAACACCATATATTTT,CASSQGQSSGNTIYF
TRBJ2-1,TRBV4-3,NA,NA,TGCGCCAGCAGCCAAGATTCCGGAAGACTCTACAATGAGCAGTTCTTC,CASSQDSGRLYNEQFF
TRBJ1-2,TRBV19,NA,TRBD1,TGTGCCAGTAGTACCATGGGCCTGGCGACAGGGCGTGACTATGGCTACACCTTC,CASSTMGLATGRDYGYTF
TRBJ1-4,TRBV9,NA,TRBD1,TGTGCCAGCAGCGTCCAGCCAACAGGGGGCAACGAAAAACTGTTTTTT,CASSVQPTGGNEKLFF
TRBJ1-1,TRBV3-1/TRBV3-2,NA,NA,TGTGCCAGCAGCCAAGTTGGTTGGGGACAGAACACTGAAGCTTTCTTT,CASSQVGWGQNTEAFF
TRBJ1-6,TRBV28,few,NA,TGTGCCAGCACCAAAACGACCGGGGAACTGTCACCCCTCCACTTT,CASTKTTGELSPLHF
TRBJ2-7,TRBV10-3,NA,TRBD1,TGTGCCATCACCGGGACAGGGAGCTCCTACGAGCAGTACTTC,CAITGTGSSYEQYF
TRBJ2-5,TRBV28,NA,TRBD2,TGTGCCAGCAAACGCGGGGGGAAAGAGACCCAGTACTTC,CASKRGGKETQYF
TRBJ2-1,TRBV5-4,NA,NA,TGTGCCAGCAGCTCGGACAATGAGCAGTTCTTC,CASSSDNEQFF
TRBJ2-7,TRBV7-6,NA,TRBD2,TGTGCCAGCAGCTTAAGGGACGGGGGGATTTACGAGCAGTACTTC,CASSLRDGGIYEQYF
TRBJ2-5,TRBV24-1,NA,TRBD2,TGTGCCACCAGTGATCCTTCACTTGGGCGGGGGGGCCTAGAGACCCAGTACTTC,CATSDPSLGRGGLETQYF
TRBJ2-7,TRBV5-5,NA,TRBD1,TGTGCCAGCAGCGCACAGGGGGCCTACGAGCAGTACTTC,CASSAQGAYEQYF
TRBJ1-1,TRBV29-1,NA,TRBD1,TGCAGCGTACTGGGGGACAGAGATAACACTGAAGCTTTCTTT,CSVLGDRDNTEAFF
TRBJ2-7,TRBV27,NA,NA,TGTGCCAGCAGCCTTAGGGCGGGTGCTACCTACGAGCAGTACTTC,CASSLRAGATYEQYF
TRBJ2-7,TRBV9,NA,TRBD1,TGTGCCAGCAGCGCCGAGGGACAGGGGGCCTACTACGAGCAGTACTTC,CASSAEGQGAYYEQYF
TRBJ2-5,TRBV10-2,NA,TRBD1,TGCGCCAGCAGCGGACAGGGGCAGGTGGAGACCCAGTACTTC,CASSGQGQVETQYF
TRBJ2-1,TRBV19,NA,TRBD1,TGTGCCAGTAGTAACCGAGACAGGGGAAATGAGCAGTTCTTC,CASSNRDRGNEQFF
TRBJ1-5,TRBV2,NA,TRBD1,TGTGCCAGCAGTATTTATGACAGGGGTGGCAATCAGCCCCAGCATTTT,CASSIYDRGGNQPQHF
TRBJ2-5,TRBV5-5,once,NA,TGTGCCAGCAGCTTGAGGAGCGCCCAAGAGACCCAGTACTTC,CASSLRSAQETQYF
TRBJ2-1,TRBV7-2,NA,TRBD1,TGTGCCAGCAGCCCCCAAGGACAGGGTAATGAGCAGTTCTTC,CASSPQGQGNEQFF
TRBJ2-1,TRBV9,NA,NA,TGTGCCAGCAGCGTAGGTAGCGGATCAGAAAATGAGCAGTTCTTC,CASSVGSGSENEQFF
TRBJ2-2,TRBV7-9,NA,TRBD2,TGTGCCAGCAGCCCGAAGCGGAGCGGGGAAAACACCGGGGAGCTGTTTTTT,CASSPKRSGENTGELFF
TRBJ1-6,TRBV7-2,NA,TRBD1,TGTGCCAGCAGCTTAGGACAGGGGAGTTCACCCCTCCACTTT,CASSLGQGSSPLHF
TRBJ1-4,TRBV18,NA,TRBD1,TGTGCCAGCTCACCACCGGAGGGGGCAAAGGAAAAACTGTTTTTT,CASSPPEGAKEKLFF
TRBJ2-1,TRBV6-5,NA,TRBD1,TGTGCCAGCAACCGAAGACAGGGAACTTACAATGAGCAGTTCTTC,CASNRRQGTYNEQFF
TRBJ2-3,TRBV14,NA,NA,TGTGCCAGCGCGGGACTCCTCACAGATACGCAGTATTTT,CASAGLLTDTQYF